A single sample gave rise to the 9 T cell receptor beta chains below, sequenced in a study of blood T cell repertoires in COVID-19 (dated by TCRdb to 2018 to 2021). Receptor libraries were prepared by the immunoSEQ multiplex PCR assay. Entries here come from immuneACCESS through TCRdb and include only in-frame sequences with V and J called. Some clones fail to appear in such tables; in the studies checked, an unresolved V gene covers under half of the shortfall, and the cause of the remainder is unknown. The sample profile shows around 170,000 clones; just under 80% of them were found once. The ten biggest clones cover more than 11% of the sample. Sequenced material: peripheral blood. The receptors shown here come from a woman of 80 years or more with acute or convalescent COVID-19.

This clone was counted between two and nine times. The chain is built from TRBV11-2 and TRBJ2-7; a weak D match, TRBD1 (5 bases). This CDR3 has 15 residues. Trimming removed 3 bases at V and 0 bases at J, with 12 bases between. Germline lookup yields CDR1 SGHAT and CDR2 FQNNGV. CDR3: CASSFMYRSSYEQYF. DNA for the CDR3: TGTGCCAGCAGCTTTATGTACAGGAGCTCCTACGAGCAGTACTTC.

J is TRBJ2-7 and V is TRBV19; tentative D call: TRBD2 (6 bases). CDR3 length: 15 residues. Germline loops: CDR1 LNHDA, CDR2 SQIVND (reference sequence). Trimming stripped 5 bases from V and 6 bases from J, with 20 bases between. In nucleotides, the CDR3 is TGTGCCAGTAGTGGGAGTGGGGGGAGAGGCGGCGAGCAGTACTTC. Its protein is CASSGSGGRGGEQYF.

The chain employs TRBV6-5 and TRBJ2-1; TRBD2 aligns across 9 bases. Per germline, CDR1 MNHEY and CDR2 SVGAGI. V shed 8 bases, J shed 6 bases, and the junction held 11 bases outside the gene matches. CDR3 length equals 15 residues. CDR3 region: CASGSAGAGGNEQFF. The CDR3 DNA is TGTGCCAGCGGGTCCGCGGGAGCGGGGGGCAATGAGCAGTTCTTC.

The V call is TRBV10-2, the J call TRBJ2-4; 10 bases align to TRBD2. J was trimmed by 7 bases and V by 3 bases; bases with no gene match: 15. The CDR3 contains 18 residues. Germline CDR1 WSHSY, CDR2 SAAADI. CDR3 sequence: CASSDRGTSERGRNIQYF. The CDR3 nucleotides are TGCGCCAGCAGTGACAGGGGGACTAGCGAGAGAGGGAGGAACATTCAGTACTTC.

The V gene is TRBV2, the J gene TRBJ2-5, with 8 nucleotides matching TRBD1. V lost 4 bases to trimming and J lost 5 bases; unmatched junction nucleotides: 3. The CDR3 sequence is 13 residues long. From germline, CDR1 is SNHLY and CDR2 FYNNEI. As DNA, the CDR3 is TGTGCCAGCAGTGGCAGGGGGCCGGAGACCCAGTACTTC. Protein sequence: CASSGRGPETQYF. Variable domain in full (rest from reference TRBV2 and TRBJ2-5): EPEVTQTPSHQVTQMGQEVILRCVPISNHLYFYWYRQILGQKVEFLVSFYNNEISEKSEIFDDQFSVERPDGSNFTLKIRSTKLEDSAMYFCASSGRGPETQYFGPGTRLLVL.

J is TRBJ2-5 and V is TRBV5-1; 15 bases fit TRBD2. From germline, CDR1 is SGHRS and CDR2 YFSETQ. The CDR3 has 15 residues. Trimming cost V 4 bases and J 5 bases; bases outside gene matches: 3. CDR3 sequence (DNA): TGCGCCAGCAGCGGAGGGACTAGCGGGGGGGAGACCCAGTACTTC. Translated: CASSGGTSGGETQYF. Combining the CDR3 with reference TRBV5-1 and TRBJ2-5 gives the whole variable domain KAGVTQTPRYLIKTRGQQVTLSCSPISGHRSVSWYQQTPGQGLQFLFEYFSETQRNKGNFPGRFSGRQFSNSRSEMNVSTLELGDSALYLCASSGGTSGGETQYFGPGTRLLVL.

The chain employs TRBV9 and TRBJ2-7; TRBD2 aligns across 7 bases. Germline assignment: CDR1 SGDLS and CDR2 YYNGEE. The J segment lost 3 bases and the V segment lost 0 bases, leaving 3 bases of the junction unmatched. The CDR3 is 14 amino acids. The chain's CDR3 is CASSVGDYIYEQYF. CDR3 nucleotide sequence: TGTGCCAGCAGCGTAGGGGACTACATCTACGAGCAGTACTTC.

The rearrangement uses TRBV2 and TRBJ1-2, with a tentative D call TRBD1 (5 bases). Per germline, CDR1 SNHLY and CDR2 FYNNEI. The CDR3 contains 12 residues. The ends were cut back, 6 bases at V and 8 bases at J, with 13 bases in the middle. The DNA of the CDR3 is TGTGCCAGCAGGGACCAGGGATGGGGCTACACCTTC. This sequence encodes CASRDQGWGYTF.

The V call is TRBV28, the J call TRBJ1-2, with D possibly being TRBD1 (5 bases). From germline, CDR1 is MDHEN and CDR2 SYDVKM. The V end was cut by 3 bases, the J end by 7 bases, with 9 bases between. The CDR3 extends over 12 amino acids. The CDR3 nucleotides are TGTGCCAGCAGTTTGTCCCAGGGTGGCTACACCTTC. Encoded protein: CASSLSQGGYTF.